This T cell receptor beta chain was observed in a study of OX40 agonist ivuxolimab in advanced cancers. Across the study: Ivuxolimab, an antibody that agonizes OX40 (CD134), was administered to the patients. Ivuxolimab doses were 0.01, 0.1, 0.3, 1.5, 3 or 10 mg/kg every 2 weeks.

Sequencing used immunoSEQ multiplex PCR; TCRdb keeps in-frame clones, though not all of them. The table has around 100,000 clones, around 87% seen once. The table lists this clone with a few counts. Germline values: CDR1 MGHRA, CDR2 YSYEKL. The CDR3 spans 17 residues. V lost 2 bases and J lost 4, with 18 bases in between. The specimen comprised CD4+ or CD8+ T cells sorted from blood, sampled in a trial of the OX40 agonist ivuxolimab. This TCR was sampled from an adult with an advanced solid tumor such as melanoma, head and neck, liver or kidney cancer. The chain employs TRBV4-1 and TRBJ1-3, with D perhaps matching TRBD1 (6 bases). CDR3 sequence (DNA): TGCGCCAGCAGCCAACCCTTTTCACAGGGCACGGGAAACACCATATATTTT. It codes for CASSQPFSQGTGNTIYF.